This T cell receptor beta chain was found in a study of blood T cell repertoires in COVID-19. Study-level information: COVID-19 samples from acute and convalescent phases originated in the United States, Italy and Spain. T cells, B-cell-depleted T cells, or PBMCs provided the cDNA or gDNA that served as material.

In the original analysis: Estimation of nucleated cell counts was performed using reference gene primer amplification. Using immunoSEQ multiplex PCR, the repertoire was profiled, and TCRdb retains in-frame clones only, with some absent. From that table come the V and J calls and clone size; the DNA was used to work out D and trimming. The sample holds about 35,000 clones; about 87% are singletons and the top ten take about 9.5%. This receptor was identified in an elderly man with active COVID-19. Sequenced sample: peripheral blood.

DNA for the CDR3: TGTGCCAGCAGTTTCATTTCGACAGGGCTTTTTTTTTCACCCCTCCACTTT. The encoded protein is CASSFISTGLFFSPLHF. V usage is TRBV27 and J usage is TRBJ1-6, with 7 positions matching TRBD1. V shed 3 bases, J shed 9 bases, and the junction held 14 bases outside the gene matches. In germline, CDR1 is MNHEY, CDR2 SMNVEV (reference sequence). CDR3 length: 17 residues.